Below, one T cell receptor (beta chain) is given with its context. Clones were sequenced by immunoSEQ multiplex PCR, and TCRdb holds only the in-frame ones, with some missing. The sample yields about 14,000 clones, roughly 90% seen once. The CDR3 is 17 amino acids. Germline loops: CDR1 KGHSH, CDR2 LQKENI. Trimming cost V 1 base and J 2 bases, with 17 bases left between them. The data stem from a study of PD-L1 blockade in urothelial cancer. The V gene is TRBV18, the J gene TRBJ2-5, with a weak D call TRBD1 (5 bases). The TCR originated in a man in his 70s with urothelial cancer. Sequenced here: PBMCs, sampled around atezolizumab (anti-PD-L1) treatment. Written as DNA, the CDR3 is TGTGCCAGCTCACCACGACAGCTACCCCCTCCACAAGAGACCCAGTACTTC. Amino acid sequence: CASSPRQLPPPQETQYF. Drawing the rest from reference TRBV18 and TRBJ2-5, the complete variable domain is NAGVMQNPRHLVRRRGQEARLRCSPMKGHSHVYWYRQLPEEGLKFMVYLQKENIIDESGMPKERFSAEFPKEGPSILRIQQVVRGDSAAYFCASSPRQLPPPQETQYFGPGTRLLVL.